The rows below give T cell receptor beta chains drawn from one sample of a study of CD8 T cells in Susac syndrome. TCRdb re-called the immunoSEQ multiplex PCR reads through MiXCR, storing one row per CDR3 protein. The sample includes 200,000 to 250,000 distinct CDR3 sequences, about 95% of them seen just once. The sequenced material came from CD4+ T cells from PBMCs. The receptors here all came from a human donor with Susac syndrome. Both conserved end residues are part of each CDR3. Each record gives: V gene, J gene, D gene, clone size, CDR3 protein, CDR3 DNA. D genes are given only for firm matches. Rows give clone size only sometimes, using once, few, many, or a class for an expanded clone.

V: TRBV29-1; J: TRBJ1-1; D: NA; size: NA; CDR3: CSGKNTEAFF; DNA: TGCAGCGGGAAGAACACTGAAGCTTTCTTT
V: TRBV20-1; J: TRBJ1-5; D: NA; size: NA; CDR3: CSARDDRTWKDQPQHF; DNA: TGCAGTGCTAGAGATGACAGGACTTGGAAGGATCAGCCCCAGCATTTT
V: TRBV4-3; J: TRBJ2-2; D: NA; size: once; CDR3: CASSQGQTGELFF; DNA: TGCGCCAGCAGCCAAGGTCAGACCGGGGAGCTGTTTTTT
V: TRBV3-1; J: TRBJ1-4; D: TRBD1; size: NA; CDR3: CASSLSTDRGNEKLFF; DNA: TGTGCCAGCAGCCTTTCAACAGACAGGGGTAATGAAAAACTGTTTTTT
V: TRBV3-1; J: TRBJ1-3; D: NA; size: NA; CDR3: CASSQLRKKNTIYF; DNA: TGTGCCAGCAGCCAACTACGGAAGAAAAACACCATATATTTT
V: TRBV5-1; J: TRBJ1-1; D: TRBD1; size: NA; CDR3: CASSLGQGASTEAFF; DNA: TGCGCCAGCAGCTTGGGGCAGGGGGCGAGCACTGAAGCTTTCTTT
V: TRBV20-1; J: TRBJ1-2; D: NA; size: NA; CDR3: CGAQKDRPYGYTF; DNA: TGCGGGGCCCAGAAGGATCGGCCATATGGCTACACCTTC
V: TRBV19; J: TRBJ1-5; D: NA; size: NA; CDR3: CASSPPGGRVGQPQHF; DNA: TGTGCCAGTAGTCCCCCCGGGGGGCGCGTGGGTCAGCCCCAGCATTTT
V: TRBV4-1; J: TRBJ1-2; D: NA; size: NA; CDR3: CASSPEAQLNYGYTF; DNA: TGCGCCAGCAGCCCCGAGGCGCAGCTTAACTATGGCTACACCTTC
V: TRBV4-2; J: TRBJ1-2; D: TRBD1; size: NA; CDR3: CASSQEASGGSGGYTF; DNA: TGTGCCAGCAGCCAAGAGGCGTCAGGGGGCTCGGGAGGCTACACCTTC
V: TRBV2; J: TRBJ1-5; D: NA; size: NA; CDR3: CASNPGTHSNQPQHF; DNA: TGTGCCAGCAACCCAGGGACGCATAGCAATCAGCCCCAGCATTTT
V: TRBV6-2/TRBV6-3; J: TRBJ1-1; D: NA; size: NA; CDR3: CASSYSQGNTEAFF; DNA: TGTGCCAGCAGTTACTCGCAGGGGAACACTGAAGCTTTCTTT
V: TRBV6-5; J: TRBJ2-6; D: NA; size: NA; CDR3: CASSSGRGKYGANVLTF; DNA: TGTGCCAGCAGTTCGGGACGGGGGAAATATGGGGCCAACGTCCTGACTTTC
V: TRBV11-2; J: TRBJ2-3; D: NA; size: NA; CDR3: CASSPGQLQQYF; DNA: TGTGCCAGCAGCCCCGGACAGTTACAGCAGTATTTT
V: TRBV12-3/TRBV12-4; J: TRBJ2-1; D: TRBD1; size: NA; CDR3: CASSPTGFRDEQFF; DNA: TGTGCCAGCAGTCCGACAGGGTTTCGCGATGAGCAGTTCTTC
V: TRBV30; J: TRBJ1-2; D: NA; size: NA; CDR3: CAWGTGAPFGYGYTF; DNA: TGTGCCTGGGGGACCGGGGCCCCGTTCGGCTATGGCTACACCTTC
V: TRBV6-2/TRBV6-3; J: TRBJ2-2; D: NA; size: NA; CDR3: CASMRPSDTGELFF; DNA: TGTGCCAGCATGAGGCCGAGCGACACCGGGGAGCTGTTTTTT
V: TRBV7-2; J: TRBJ2-7; D: NA; size: NA; CDR3: CASSLGATGRSYEQYF; DNA: TGTGCCAGCAGCTTAGGGGCGACAGGGAGGTCCTACGAGCAGTACTTC
V: TRBV24-1; J: TRBJ2-3; D: TRBD1; size: NA; CDR3: CATSDPGQSTDTQYF; DNA: TGTGCCACCAGTGACCCGGGACAGAGCACAGATACGCAGTATTTT
V: TRBV27; J: TRBJ1-2; D: NA; size: NA; CDR3: CASSLREDYGYTF; DNA: TGTGCCAGCAGTTTGAGGGAGGACTATGGCTACACCTTC
V: TRBV9; J: TRBJ2-3; D: TRBD2; size: NA; CDR3: CASSVATSPSGGSTDTQYF; DNA: TGTGCCAGCAGCGTAGCTACGAGTCCGTCGGGGGGTAGCACAGATACGCAGTATTTT
V: TRBV20-1; J: TRBJ2-7; D: TRBD1; size: NA; CDR3: CSAHPGQGSYEQYF; DNA: TGCAGTGCTCATCCGGGACAGGGTAGCTACGAGCAGTACTTC
V: TRBV20-1; J: TRBJ1-2; D: NA; size: once; CDR3: CSARRATGYGYTF; DNA: TGCAGTGCTCGCAGGGCCACGGGCTATGGCTACACCTTC
V: TRBV20-1; J: TRBJ1-1; D: NA; size: NA; CDR3: CSASLQGGDTEAFF; DNA: TGCAGTGCTAGTTTACAGGGAGGGGACACTGAAGCTTTCTTT
V: TRBV4-2; J: TRBJ2-5; D: NA; size: NA; CDR3: CASSQERGQVGTQYF; DNA: TGTGCCAGCAGCCAAGAAAGGGGCCAGGTGGGGACCCAGTACTTC
V: TRBV6-5; J: TRBJ2-3; D: TRBD2; size: NA; CDR3: CASSRTSGVSDTQYF; DNA: TGTGCCAGCAGTCGGACTAGCGGGGTCTCAGATACGCAGTATTTT
V: TRBV27; J: TRBJ2-1; D: TRBD2; size: NA; CDR3: CASSLLRGGPGEQFF; DNA: TGTGCCAGCAGTTTACTACGGGGGGGCCCTGGTGAGCAGTTCTTC
V: TRBV28; J: TRBJ2-1; D: TRBD2; size: once; CDR3: CASRASGYNEQFF; DNA: TGTGCCAGCAGGGCTAGCGGGTACAATGAGCAGTTCTTC
V: TRBV7-2; J: TRBJ2-5; D: TRBD2; size: NA; CDR3: CASRLTTSGGASETQYF; DNA: TGTGCCAGCAGACTAACCACTAGCGGGGGGGCCTCAGAGACCCAGTACTTC
V: TRBV19; J: TRBJ1-6; D: NA; size: once; CDR3: CASSMGSPGNSPLHF; DNA: TGTGCCAGTAGTATGGGATCCCCAGGGAATTCACCCCTCCACTTT
V: TRBV28; J: TRBJ1-6; D: NA; size: once; CDR3: CASSLNGYHSPLHF; DNA: TGTGCCAGCAGTTTGAATGGGTACCATTCACCCCTCCACTTT
V: TRBV6-1; J: TRBJ2-2; D: TRBD2; size: NA; CDR3: CASSEPGLGAGELFF; DNA: TGTGCCAGCAGTGAACCGGGACTAGGAGCCGGGGAGCTGTTTTTT
V: TRBV5-6; J: TRBJ2-6; D: NA; size: NA; CDR3: CASSLKGDGANVLTF; DNA: TGTGCCAGCAGCTTGAAGGGGGACGGGGCCAACGTCCTGACTTTC
V: TRBV5-6; J: TRBJ1-5; D: NA; size: NA; CDR3: CASSAGTSDQPQHF; DNA: TGTGCCAGCAGCGCCGGGACCTCGGATCAGCCCCAGCATTTT
V: TRBV11-2; J: TRBJ2-7; D: NA; size: NA; CDR3: CASSLVDRPGEQYF; DNA: TGTGCCAGCAGCTTAGTCGACCGCCCTGGAGAGCAGTACTTC
V: TRBV27; J: TRBJ2-6; D: NA; size: NA; CDR3: CASSTAWGPGANVLTF; DNA: TGTGCCAGCAGTACCGCATGGGGCCCCGGGGCCAACGTCCTGACTTTC
V: TRBV11-2; J: TRBJ2-7; D: TRBD2; size: NA; CDR3: CASSFTTGGSSYEQYF; DNA: TGTGCCAGCAGCTTTACGACGGGGGGTTCCTCCTACGAGCAGTACTTC
V: TRBV5-4; J: TRBJ1-1; D: NA; size: NA; CDR3: CASSFGILNTEAFF; DNA: TGTGCCAGCAGCTTCGGGATTTTGAACACTGAAGCTTTCTTT
V: TRBV7-2; J: TRBJ2-5; D: TRBD2; size: NA; CDR3: CASSRPGGIQETQYF; DNA: TGTGCCAGCAGCCGCCCGGGGGGAATCCAAGAGACCCAGTACTTC
V: TRBV7-2; J: TRBJ1-2; D: NA; size: NA; CDR3: CASSATTQGYGYTF; DNA: TGTGCCAGCAGCGCTACAACACAGGGCTATGGCTACACCTTC
V: TRBV9; J: TRBJ2-7; D: NA; size: NA; CDR3: CASSPLGGYEQYF; DNA: TGTGCCAGCAGCCCTCTGGGGGGCTACGAGCAGTACTTC
V: TRBV3-1; J: TRBJ2-7; D: TRBD1; size: NA; CDR3: CASSQAGQSSYEQYF; DNA: TGTGCCAGCAGCCAAGCGGGACAGAGCTCCTACGAGCAGTACTTC
V: TRBV28; J: TRBJ2-7; D: NA; size: NA; CDR3: CASMGGPTYEQYF; DNA: TGTGCCAGCATGGGCGGGCCGACCTACGAGCAGTACTTC
V: TRBV4-3; J: TRBJ1-6; D: NA; size: NA; CDR3: CASSRSSGNSPLHF; DNA: TGCGCCAGCAGCCGATCGTCAGGGAATTCACCCCTCCACTTT
V: TRBV5-1; J: TRBJ1-5; D: NA; size: NA; CDR3: CASSAGTENQPQHF; DNA: TGCGCCAGCAGCGCTGGGACCGAAAATCAGCCCCAGCATTTT
V: TRBV27; J: TRBJ1-6; D: NA; size: NA; CDR3: CASSLGPSSYNSPLHF; DNA: TGTGCCAGCAGTTTAGGCCCCAGCTCCTATAATTCACCCCTCCACTTT
V: TRBV9; J: TRBJ1-1; D: NA; size: NA; CDR3: CASSVDILNTEAFF; DNA: TGTGCCAGCAGCGTGGACATACTGAACACTGAAGCTTTCTTT
V: TRBV15; J: TRBJ2-1; D: NA; size: NA; CDR3: CATSRVMPGGNNEQFF; DNA: TGTGCCACCAGCAGAGTGATGCCGGGGGGCAACAATGAGCAGTTCTTC
V: TRBV5-1; J: TRBJ2-1; D: TRBD2; size: NA; CDR3: CASSLGLAGGHEQFF; DNA: TGCGCCAGCAGCTTGGGACTAGCGGGGGGGCATGAGCAGTTCTTC
V: TRBV2; J: TRBJ1-6; D: NA; size: NA; CDR3: CASREGVDSPLHF; DNA: TGTGCCAGCAGGGAAGGGGTTGATTCACCCCTCCACTTT
V: TRBV20-1; J: TRBJ2-1; D: TRBD2; size: NA; CDR3: CSAVGLAGNNEQFF; DNA: TGCAGTGCGGTGGGACTAGCGGGGAATAATGAGCAGTTCTTC
V: TRBV3-1; J: TRBJ2-5; D: TRBD2; size: NA; CDR3: CASCRSGGGETQYF; DNA: TGTGCCAGCTGCCGTAGCGGGGGAGGAGAGACCCAGTACTTC
V: TRBV30; J: TRBJ2-2; D: NA; size: NA; CDR3: CAWSVKGTGELFF; DNA: TGTGCCTGGAGTGTTAAGGGCACCGGGGAGCTGTTTTTT
V: TRBV30; J: TRBJ2-7; D: NA; size: NA; CDR3: CAWSRALLGSYEQYF; DNA: TGTGCCTGGAGCCGTGCACTCTTGGGCTCCTACGAGCAGTACTTC
V: TRBV11-2; J: TRBJ1-5; D: TRBD1; size: NA; CDR3: CASSLTQDRVNQPQHF; DNA: TGTGCCAGCAGCTTAACTCAGGACAGGGTAAATCAGCCCCAGCATTTT